Listed here are 32 T cell receptor beta chains from one sample, sequenced in a study of cytomegalovirus exposure and HLA in healthy donors. Vbeta (60) and Jbeta (13) primers were used in the PCR. Generated by immunoSEQ multiplex PCR, the TCRdb table keeps only in-frame clones and is missing some. The sample shows 110,000 or so clones, around 77% of them seen only once. The sequenced material came from PBMCs. The receptor set was obtained from a man aged 45-60 years in good health and CMV-seropositive.

V is TRBV28 and J is TRBJ1-4; D is possibly TRBD1 (5 bases). CDR3 length equals 18 residues. The germline V gene encodes CDR1 MDHEN and CDR2 SYDVKM. The ends were cut back, 6 bases at V and 4 bases at J, with 24 bases in the middle. The CDR3 spells CASSLLSGGGYNNEKLFF. The CDR3 DNA sequence: TGTGCCAGCAGCCTCCTCTCTGGGGGGGGATACAATAATGAAAAACTGTTTTTT. The entire variable domain, with the rest obtained from reference TRBV28 and TRBJ1-4, is as follows: DVKVTQSSRYLVKRTGEKVFLECVQDMDHENMFWYRQDPGLGLRLIYFSYDVKMKEKGDIPEGYSVSREKKERFSLILESASTNQTSMYLCASSLLSGGGYNNEKLFFGSGTQLSVL.

This sequence joins TRBV5-5 and TRBJ1-1, with D hard to call. CDR1 and CDR2 from the germline V gene are SGHKS and YYEKEE (reference sequence). The CDR3 extends over 13 amino acids. V was trimmed by 2 bases and J by 0 bases, leaving 5 bases between them. CDR3 region: CASSFEMNTEAFF. The CDR3 bases are TGTGCCAGCAGCTTCGAGATGAACACTGAAGCTTTCTTT.

The rearrangement uses TRBV5-8 and TRBJ1-3; D not resolved. V lost 1 base and J lost 0, with 8 bases in between. Germline CDR1 SGHTS, CDR2 YDEGEE. The CDR3 sequence is 15 residues long. CDR3 nucleotides: TGTGCCAGCAGCTTGTGGGGAGTCTCTGGAAACACCATATATTTT. Its translation is CASSLWGVSGNTIYF.

This rearrangement joins TRBV4-1 to TRBJ2-6; D not resolved. Trimming shortened V by 2 bases and J by 2 bases, and 13 bases separated the two germline ends. CDR3 size: 17 residues. Looked up from germline, CDR1 is MGHRA and CDR2 is YSYEKL. The CDR3 nucleotides read TGCGCCAGCAGCCAATTGCCGGGTGAGACTGGGGCCAACGTCCTGACTTTC. Its protein product is CASSQLPGETGANVLTF.

As concerns this clone: The same CDR3 can be traced to other DNA sequences in this sample. J is TRBJ1-6 and V is TRBV13; 7 positions match TRBD1. Trimming removed 2 bases from V and 7 bases from J; junction bases left unmatched: 8. From germline, CDR1 is PRHDT and CDR2 FYEKMQ (reference sequence). This CDR3 has 16 amino acids. CDR3 nucleotide sequence: TGTGCCAGCAGCTTATCTTGGGACAGTAAAAATTCACCCCTCCACTTT. Protein product: CASSLSWDSKNSPLHF. Full variable domain (rest looked up from reference TRBV13 and TRBJ1-6): AAGVIQSPRHLIKEKRETATLKCYPIPRHDTVYWYQQGPGQDPQFLISFYEKMQSDKGSIPDRFSAQQFSDYHSELNMSSLELGDSALYFCASSLSWDSKNSPLHFGNGTRLTVT.

The chain is built from TRBV6-1 and TRBJ1-1; 12 bases are shared with TRBD1. The trim removed 4 bases at V and 6 bases at J, leaving 12 bases unmatched. The CDR3 has 17 residues. Germline V CDR1 and CDR2: MNHNS, SASEGT. The CDR3 nucleotides are TGTGCCAGCAGTGTCCGGGACAGGGGGCGGGTGGCGGCTGAAGCTTTCTTT. Translating gives CASSVRDRGRVAAEAFF.

The chain combines TRBV6-1 with TRBJ2-1; TRBD2 agrees at 14 bases. Per germline, CDR1 MNHNS and CDR2 SASEGT. J lost 8 bases, V lost 6 bases, and 6 bases had no gene match. The CDR3 is 15 residues long. The CDR3 sequence is CASRVTSGRGYEQFF. CDR3 coding DNA: TGTGCCAGCAGGGTGACTAGCGGGAGGGGATATGAGCAGTTCTTC.

The rearrangement links TRBV28 to TRBJ1-5; weak D call: TRBD1 (5 bases). CDR1 is MDHEN, CDR2 SYDVKM, per germline. This CDR3 is 14 amino acids long. The germline V and J ends were trimmed by 2 bases and 2 bases, with 7 bases remaining between them. This CDR3 is CASSLGAGNQPQHF. As DNA, the CDR3 is TGTGCCAGCAGTTTAGGGGCAGGCAATCAGCCCCAGCATTTT.

The rearrangement links TRBV5-6 to TRBJ2-2; tentative D call: TRBD1 (5 bases). This CDR3 region has 15 residues. The V end was cut by 3 bases, the J end by 3 bases, with 12 bases between. The germline V gene has CDR1 SGHDT and CDR2 YYEEEE. CDR3 nucleotide sequence: TGTGCCAGCAGCTCTCCGACAGAATACACCGGGGAGCTGTTTTTT. Protein sequence: CASSSPTEYTGELFF.

This chain joins TRBV21-1 and TRBJ1-1. TRBV21-1 is a known pseudogene. This CDR3 is 19 amino acids long. Here the CDR3 reads CASSKYITKGGEGNTEAFF. CDR3 nucleotide sequence: TGTGCCAGCAGCAAATACATAACGAAAGGTGGAGAGGGGAACACTGAAGCTTTCTTT.

V gene TRBV5-1 combines with J gene TRBJ1-4, with TRBD1 matching 8 bases. This CDR3 has 17 residues. Germline loops: CDR1 SGHRS, CDR2 YFSETQ. V shed 4 bases and J 0 bases; nucleotides not matched to a gene: 8. The CDR3 DNA sequence: TGCGCCAGCAGCGGGGGGACAGGACCTGCAACTAATGAAAAACTGTTTTTT. Translated, it gives CASSGGTGPATNEKLFF.

The chain combines TRBV5-1 with TRBJ1-6; D gene unclear. Trimming took off 4 bases at V and 8 bases at J, with 19 bases between the two ends. This CDR3 is 16 amino acids long. From germline, CDR1 is SGHRS and CDR2 YFSETQ. The CDR3 nucleotides read TGCGCCAGCAGCCCGGGGAGGTCTACTCTGGATTCACCCCTCCACTTT. This codes for CASSPGRSTLDSPLHF. Combining the CDR3 with reference TRBV5-1 and TRBJ1-6 gives the whole variable domain KAGVTQTPRYLIKTRGQQVTLSCSPISGHRSVSWYQQTPGQGLQFLFEYFSETQRNKGNFPGRFSGRQFSNSRSEMNVSTLELGDSALYLCASSPGRSTLDSPLHFGNGTRLTVT.

The rearrangement joins TRBV19 to TRBJ2-5; D possibly corresponds to TRBD1 (6 bases). Germline CDR1 reads LNHDA; CDR2 reads SQIVND (reference sequence). The CDR3 covers 15 residues. Trimming took 1 base from V and 3 from J, leaving 12 bases between them. The CDR3: CASSIVGGPKETQYF. CDR3 DNA: TGTGCCAGTAGTATAGTTGGGGGCCCTAAAGAGACCCAGTACTTC.

This clone appeared a few times. The rearrangement joins TRBV19 to TRBJ2-1; TRBD1 aligns across 7 bases. The germline V gene encodes CDR1 LNHDA and CDR2 SQIVND (reference sequence). The junction had 7 bases not matched to a gene; V was cut back by 7 bases and J by 7 bases. CDR3 size: 13 residues. The CDR3 coding sequence is TGTGCCAGTATAGACAGGGCTGGGAATGAGCAGTTCTTC. Translating it yields CASIDRAGNEQFF.

The chain combines TRBV5-1 with TRBJ2-3, with 9 bases identical to TRBD2. The CDR3 runs 16 residues. V gave up 1 base and J gave up 2 bases; unmatched junction bases: 5. Germline loops: CDR1 SGHRS, CDR2 YFSETQ. CDR3 nucleotides: TGCGCCAGCAGCTTGCGAGGCGGGGGGGACACAGATACGCAGTATTTT. Encoded protein: CASSLRGGGDTDTQYF.

This rearrangement joins TRBV18 to TRBJ1-3; 9 nucleotides match TRBD1. J lost 0 bases, V lost 3 bases, and 6 bases had no gene match. CDR1 KGHSH and CDR2 LQKENI come from the germline V gene. The CDR3 extends over 17 amino acids. CDR3 in amino acids: CASSPPTGGISGNTIYF. The CDR3 coding sequence is TGTGCCAGCTCACCCCCGACAGGGGGTATCTCTGGAAACACCATATATTTT.

The chain uses TRBV2 and TRBJ1-5; D is ambiguous. This CDR3 contains 12 residues. In germline, CDR1 is SNHLY, CDR2 FYNNEI. Trimming removed 8 bases from V and 4 bases from J, with 9 bases in between. In nucleotides, the CDR3 is TGTGCCAGCTGGTCACAAAATCAGCCCCAGCATTTT. This sequence encodes CASWSQNQPQHF. Using reference TRBV2 and TRBJ1-5 for the parts outside the CDR3, the full variable domain is EPEVTQTPSHQVTQMGQEVILRCVPISNHLYFYWYRQILGQKVEFLVSFYNNEISEKSEIFDDQFSVERPDGSNFTLKIRSTKLEDSAMYFCASWSQNQPQHFGDGTRLSIL.

This chain uses TRBV5-1 with TRBJ1-2; D unresolved. V lost 0 bases and J lost 1, with 7 bases in between. This CDR3 spans 14 amino acids. Germline V gene data show CDR1 as SGHRS and CDR2 as YFSETQ. In nucleotides, the CDR3 is TGCGCCAGCAGCTTGGAGAGCCATAACTATGGCTACACCTTC. It encodes CASSLESHNYGYTF.

This rearrangement joins TRBV28 to TRBJ1-5, with TRBD1 identical over 7 bases. After removal of 10 bases from V and 5 bases from J, the junction contained 8 bases not matched to a gene. The germline gives CDR1 MDHEN, CDR2 SYDVKM. The CDR3 contains 13 residues. CDR3 DNA: TGTGCCACATTCGGACAGGCCTATCAGCCCCAGCATTTT. Its translation: CATFGQAYQPQHF.

The V gene is TRBV30, the J gene TRBJ2-4; D gene uncertain. Germline CDR1 GTSNPN, CDR2 SVGIG (reference sequence). Trimming cost V 3 bases and J 0 bases, with 6 bases left between them. CDR3 length: 13 amino acids. The CDR3 nucleotides read TGTGCCTGGAGCGGTATAGCCAAAAACATTCAGTACTTC. Translating gives CAWSGIAKNIQYF.

The chain couples TRBV9 to TRBJ1-4, with a possible D match to TRBD1 (5 bases). V lost 3 bases to trimming and J lost 7 bases, with 13 bases between them. From germline, CDR1 is SGDLS and CDR2 YYNGEE. The CDR3 has 14 amino acids. CDR3 in amino acids: CASSGPGVGEKLFF. The CDR3 DNA sequence: TGTGCCAGCAGCGGGCCGGGGGTCGGTGAAAAACTGTTTTTT.

The V gene is TRBV7-6, the J gene TRBJ2-5; no firm D call. The V gene's germline CDR1 is SGHVS and CDR2 FNYEAQ. The CDR3 has 14 residues. The V gene lost 3 bases and the J gene lost 7 bases, with 15 bases spanning the gap. The CDR3 sequence is CASSFVIGSGTQYF. The CDR3 DNA follows: TGTGCCAGCAGCTTCGTGATCGGTTCGGGGACCCAGTACTTC.

The CDR3 sequence: CASKDPGGRNTEAFF. CDR3 DNA: TGTGCCAGCAAGGACCCAGGGGGGCGGAACACTGAAGCTTTCTTT. The gene calls are TRBV6-6 and TRBJ1-1, with 7 bases that match TRBD1. The CDR3 spans 15 residues. Germline CDR1 is MNHNY and CDR2 is SVGAGI (reference sequence). The V and J ends lost 7 bases and 1 base, in that order; junction bases with no gene match: 9.

The chain recombines TRBV27 with TRBJ2-7; 7 bases line up with TRBD1. This CDR3 contains 15 residues. The junction had 8 bases not matched to a gene; V was cut back by 0 bases and J by 6 bases. Germline V gene data show CDR1 as MNHEY and CDR2 as SMNVEV (reference sequence). This CDR3 is CASSLSRGRPGEQYF. For the CDR3, the DNA is TGTGCCAGCAGTTTATCGAGGGGGCGCCCAGGCGAGCAGTACTTC.

The chain has TRBV10-2 and TRBJ2-3; D gene uncertain. Germline CDR1 is WSHSY and CDR2 is SAAADI. This CDR3 region has 14 residues. The V end lost 4 bases, the J end lost 4 bases, and 12 bases lay between the germline ends. CDR3 loop: CASSGPRGSDTQYF. The CDR3 region has the DNA TGCGCCAGCAGTGGACCCCGAGGTTCAGATACGCAGTATTTT.

V gene TRBV4-2 combines with J gene TRBJ2-3; 11 nucleotides align to TRBD2. The CDR3 sequence is 16 residues long. Germline CDR1 LGHNA, CDR2 YNFKEQ. With 0 bases clipped from V and 6 bases from J, the junction kept 5 bases outside the gene matches. CDR3 protein: CASSQDSASGGDTQYF. The CDR3 DNA reads TGTGCCAGCAGCCAAGACTCGGCTAGCGGGGGGGATACGCAGTATTTT.

This chain uses TRBV25-1 with TRBJ2-1; D is unresolved. Trimming took 3 bases from V and 4 from J, leaving 7 bases between them. CDR1 is MGHDK, CDR2 SYGVNS, per germline. CDR3 length equals 13 residues. CDR3 in amino acids: CASSDRLYNEQFF. CDR3 in DNA: TGTGCCAGCAGTGACCGACTTTACAATGAGCAGTTCTTC.

This chain uses TRBV2 with TRBJ2-7, with TRBD1 matching 8 bases. CDR3 size: 16 residues. V lost 3 bases to trimming and J lost 5 bases; unmatched junction nucleotides: 12. Germline V gene data show CDR1 as SNHLY and CDR2 as FYNNEI. The CDR3 DNA is TGTGCCAGCAGTGACCCGAATAGGACAGGGAAGAACGAGCAGTACTTC. It translates to CASSDPNRTGKNEQYF.

The V and J genes are TRBV30 and TRBJ1-6; 7 nucleotides match TRBD1. With 3 bases clipped from V and 9 bases from J, the junction kept 8 bases outside the gene matches. This CDR3 has 14 residues. The germline CDR1 and CDR2 sequences are GTSNPN and SVGIG (reference sequence). Here the CDR3 DNA reads TGTGCCTGGAGCATGGGACAGAGGGTTTCACCCCTCCACTTT. Its translation: CAWSMGQRVSPLHF.

The chain couples TRBV6-1 to TRBJ2-3, with 7 bases aligning to TRBD1. The CDR3 length is 15 residues. The germline gives CDR1 MNHNS, CDR2 SASEGT. The V and J ends lost 5 bases and 2 bases, in that order; junction bases with no gene match: 7. CDR3 in amino acids: CASSPRGYHTDTQYF. In nucleotides, the CDR3 is TGTGCCAGCAGTCCCAGGGGGTATCACACAGATACGCAGTATTTT.

Only a few counts were recorded for this clone. The V call is TRBV7-9, the J call TRBJ1-6, with D perhaps matching TRBD1 (5 bases). The ends were cut back, 5 bases at V and 5 bases at J, with 13 bases in the middle. CDR3 length equals 15 residues. Germline CDR1 and CDR2: SEHNR and FQNEAQ (reference sequence). CDR3 sequence reads: CASSPTGSHNSPLHF. CDR3 DNA sequence: TGTGCCAGCAGCCCTACAGGTTCACATAATTCACCCCTCCACTTT. Looking up the rest from reference TRBV7-9 and TRBJ1-6 gives the full variable domain: DTGVSQNPRHKITKRGQNVTFRCDPISEHNRLYWYRQTLGQGPEFLTYFQNEAQLEKSRLLSDRFSAERPKGSFSTLEIQRTEQGDSAMYLCASSPTGSHNSPLHFGNGTRLTVT.

The V and J genes are TRBV6-1 and TRBJ2-1; no clear D gene. The CDR3 is 11 amino acids. Germline assignment: CDR1 MNHNS and CDR2 SASEGT. Trimming took 4 bases from V and 10 from J, leaving 8 bases between them. The chain's CDR3 is CASSAPLEQFF. As DNA, the CDR3 is TGTGCCAGCAGTGCGCCACTAGAGCAGTTCTTC.